A single sample is the source of the 11 T cell receptor beta chains below, sequenced in a study of blood T cell repertoires in COVID-19 (dated by TCRdb to 2018 to 2020). Libraries were built with the immunoSEQ multiplex PCR assay. TCRdb re-hosts the immuneACCESS table, in-frame sequences only. Its copies lack some clones; in the studies checked, an unresolved V gene accounts for under half of them, and the cause for the rest is not known. The sample profile shows roughly 330,000 clones; roughly 89% of them were found once. The ten biggest clones cover 9.9% of the sample. Material: peripheral blood. Source of these receptors: a man aged 25-45 years with COVID-19, enrolled during active disease.

The V gene is TRBV7-9, the J gene TRBJ2-3; D gene uncertain. This CDR3 is built from 12 residues. The V and J ends lost 5 bases and 0 bases respectively, with 3 bases between them. The germline V gene has CDR1 SEHNR and CDR2 FQNEAQ (reference sequence). The CDR3 loop reads CASSRSTDTQYF. In nucleotides, the CDR3 is TGTGCCAGCAGCCGGAGCACAGATACGCAGTATTTT.

The chain links TRBV2 to TRBJ1-4; 7 bases are shared with TRBD1. The CDR3 loop spans 13 amino acids. The junction had 6 bases not matched to a gene; V was cut back by 6 bases and J by 8 bases. From germline, CDR1 is SNHLY and CDR2 FYNNEI. The CDR3 coding sequence is TGTGCCAGCAGCCGGGACAGTAGGGAAAAACTGTTTTTT. Protein product: CASSRDSREKLFF.

This chain joins TRBV4-2 and TRBJ2-1, with 9 bases fitting TRBD2. Per the germline V gene, CDR1 is LGHNA and CDR2 is YNFKEQ. CDR3 length: 16 residues. The J segment lost 9 bases and the V segment lost 0 bases, leaving 9 bases of the junction unmatched. The CDR3 here is CASSQEFGGGAGEQFF. The CDR3 DNA is TGTGCCAGCAGCCAAGAATTCGGCGGGGGGGCCGGTGAGCAGTTCTTC.

This chain links TRBV5-1 with TRBJ1-1; a weak D match, TRBD1 (6 bases). The length of the CDR3 is 16 residues. Germline values: CDR1 SGHRS, CDR2 YFSETQ. Trimming stripped 4 bases from V and 0 bases from J, with 16 bases between. The CDR3, as DNA: TGCGCCAGCAGCCGTAGGGCAGGGGATGTGAACACTGAAGCTTTCTTT. It specifies CASSRRAGDVNTEAFF.

CDR3 in amino acids: CASRHISRVYTEAFF. Written as DNA, the CDR3 is TGTGCCAGCAGACACATCAGCAGGGTCTACACTGAAGCTTTCTTT. The chain has TRBV28 and TRBJ1-1; D is perhaps TRBD1 (5 bases). V dropped 6 bases and J dropped 3 bases, with 17 bases sitting between them. Germline CDR1 MDHEN, CDR2 SYDVKM. The CDR3 has 15 residues.

With regard to this clone: The identical CDR3 is also encoded by other nucleotide sequences in the sample. This chain links TRBV5-1 with TRBJ2-1; D unclear. Germline lookup yields CDR1 SGHRS and CDR2 YFSETQ. Between the trimmed V and J ends, which lost 7 bases and 0 bases, there was a span of 8 bases. The CDR3 runs 13 residues. This CDR3 is CASRLSSYNEQFF. The CDR3 DNA is TGCGCCAGCCGCCTATCCTCCTACAATGAGCAGTTCTTC.

This clone was seen only a few times. The chain joins TRBV16 to TRBJ2-5, with unresolved D. The CDR3 loop spans 15 amino acids. V lost 1 base to trimming and J lost 1 base, with 10 bases between them. Germline V gives CDR1 KGHSY, CDR2 FQNENV. In nucleotides, the CDR3 is TGTGCCAGCAGCCAATTTGTGGCCTCCCAAGAGACCCAGTACTTC. Its protein is CASSQFVASQETQYF.

This clone was seen once. The chain is built from TRBV29-1 and TRBJ2-1, with a tentative D call TRBD2 (5 bases). Trimming shortened V by 7 bases and J by 2 bases, and 15 bases separated the two germline ends. CDR3 length: 14 residues. CDR1 is SQVTM, CDR2 ANQGSEA, per germline. The CDR3 loop is CSALGVKAYNEQFF. The CDR3 DNA is TGCAGCGCCCTGGGAGTTAAAGCCTACAATGAGCAGTTCTTC.

The rearrangement links TRBV24-1 to TRBJ2-3, with D possibly matching TRBD2 (5 bases). The CDR3 is 14 residues long. Trimming stripped 7 bases from V and 6 bases from J, with 16 bases between. CDR1 and CDR2 from the germline V gene are KGHDR and SFDVKD. This chain's CDR3 is CATRGVFYGDTQYF. The CDR3 DNA reads TGTGCCACCAGGGGAGTTTTTTATGGGGATACGCAGTATTTT.

The CDR3 spells CASSIGGLAGYNEQFF. CDR3 coding DNA: TGTGCCAGTAGTATAGGGGGCCTAGCGGGTTACAATGAGCAGTTCTTC. The rearrangement joins TRBV19 to TRBJ2-1; 8 nucleotides line up with TRBD2. Per the germline V gene, CDR1 is LNHDA and CDR2 is SQIVND (reference sequence). The CDR3 sequence is 16 residues long. V gave up 1 base and J gave up 4 bases; unmatched junction bases: 6. The complete variable domain, with remaining parts taken from reference TRBV19 and TRBJ2-1, reads DGGITQSPKYLFRKEGQNVTLSCEQNLNHDAMYWYRQDPGQGLRLIYYSQIVNDFQKGDIAEGYSVSREKKESFPLTVTSAQKNPTAFYLCASSIGGLAGYNEQFFGPGTRLTVL.

The chain links TRBV18 to TRBJ2-5; tentatively, D is TRBD2 (6 bases). The CDR3 is 16 residues long. With 0 bases removed from V and 2 bases from J, the gap between germline ends came to 13 bases. CDR1 is KGHSH, CDR2 LQKENI, per germline. CDR3 nucleotides: TGTGCCAGCTCACCACCGTTAAAAGGACTACAAGAGACCCAGTACTTC. This gives the protein CASSPPLKGLQETQYF.